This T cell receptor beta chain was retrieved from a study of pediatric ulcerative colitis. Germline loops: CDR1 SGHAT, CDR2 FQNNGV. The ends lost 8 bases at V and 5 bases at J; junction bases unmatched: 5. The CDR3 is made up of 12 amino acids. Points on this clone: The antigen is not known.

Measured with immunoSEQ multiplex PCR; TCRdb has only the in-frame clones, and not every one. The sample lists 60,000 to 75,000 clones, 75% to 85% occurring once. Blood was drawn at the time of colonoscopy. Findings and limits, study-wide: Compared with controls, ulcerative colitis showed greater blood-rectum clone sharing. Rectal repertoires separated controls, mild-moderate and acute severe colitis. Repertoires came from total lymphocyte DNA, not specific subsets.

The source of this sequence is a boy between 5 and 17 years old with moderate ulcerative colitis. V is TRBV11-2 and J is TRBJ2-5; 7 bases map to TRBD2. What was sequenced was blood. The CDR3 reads CASSRERETQYF. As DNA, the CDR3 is TGTGCCAGCTCGCGGGAGAGGGAGACCCAGTACTTC.